This T cell receptor (beta chain) originates from a study of shared clonotypes between healthy human individuals. This clone was found a few times. Deep level was the assay's run setting. Here immunoSEQ multiplex PCR was the method, and the copy in TCRdb shows in-frame clones only, minus some. The profile shows more than 850,000 clones, roughly 74% of them singletons. With 3 bases clipped from V and 2 bases from J, the junction kept 7 bases outside the gene matches. CDR3 size: 16 residues. CDR1 and CDR2 (germline): MNHNS, SASEGT. This sequence was found in a man younger than 30 in good health. Some clones in this sample may be carry-over from other donors' samples. Sample: memory CD4+ T cells from PBMCs. The subset was: CD45RA-negative fraction. The chain uses TRBV6-1 and TRBJ2-3, with TRBD2 matching 8 bases. CDR3 amino acids: CASSDRRREDTDTQYF. In DNA form, the CDR3 reads TGTGCCAGCAGTGACCGGCGGCGGGAGGACACAGATACGCAGTATTTT.